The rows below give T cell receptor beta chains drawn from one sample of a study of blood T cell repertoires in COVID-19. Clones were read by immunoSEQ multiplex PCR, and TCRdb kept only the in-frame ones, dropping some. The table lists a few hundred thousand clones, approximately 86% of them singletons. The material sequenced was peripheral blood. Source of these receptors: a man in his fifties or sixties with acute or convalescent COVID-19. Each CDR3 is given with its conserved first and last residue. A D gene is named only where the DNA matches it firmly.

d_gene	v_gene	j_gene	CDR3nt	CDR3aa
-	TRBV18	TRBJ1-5	TGTGCCAGCTCACCCCTGGCAGGGCTCAATCAGCCCCAGCATTTT	CASSPLAGLNQPQHF
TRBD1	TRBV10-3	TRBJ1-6	TGTGCCACACGCCAGGGGGTAGGTAATTCACCCCTCCACTTT	CATRQGVGNSPLHF
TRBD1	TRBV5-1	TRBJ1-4	TGCGCCAGCAGCGAGACAGGGGGGGATGAAAAACTGTTTTTT	CASSETGGDEKLFF
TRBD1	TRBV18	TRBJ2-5	TGTGCCAGCTCACCACGCCCGGGACAGAGAGCCCAAGAGACCCAGTACTTC	CASSPRPGQRAQETQYF
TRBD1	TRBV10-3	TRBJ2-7	TGTGCCACCCGGGACAGGGCGGAATCCTACGAGCAGTACTTC	CATRDRAESYEQYF
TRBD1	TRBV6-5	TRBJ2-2	TGTGCCAGCAGTCGGGACAGAGGGGACACCGGGGAGCTGTTTTTT	CASSRDRGDTGELFF
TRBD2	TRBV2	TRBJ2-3	TGTGCCAGTTTACGGGGGGGCTGGACAGATACGCAGTATTTT	CASLRGGWTDTQYF
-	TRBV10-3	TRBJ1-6	TGTGCCATCAGTGAGTCGGTGGACAGAATCTTCTATAATTCACCCCTCCACTTT	CAISESVDRIFYNSPLHF
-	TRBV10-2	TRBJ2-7	TGCGCCAGCTCCCGGGAGCTGGGCTACGAGCAGTACTTC	CASSRELGYEQYF
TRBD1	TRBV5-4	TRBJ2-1	TGTGCCAGCAGCTTAACCCGACAGGGCGGGAATGAGCAGTTCTTC	CASSLTRQGGNEQFF
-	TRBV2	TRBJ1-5	TGTGCCAGCAGTGGTCTTGGGGGCGCAGGACAGCCCCAGCATTTT	CASSGLGGAGQPQHF
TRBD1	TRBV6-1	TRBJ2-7	TGTGCCAGCAGTGGAGTTGGGACAGGGGTTTACGGAGAGCAGTACTTC	CASSGVGTGVYGEQYF
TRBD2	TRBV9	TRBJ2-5	TGTGCCAGCAGCCCCCGGCCGTTAGCGGGGGGGCAAGAGACCCAGTACTTC	CASSPRPLAGGQETQYF
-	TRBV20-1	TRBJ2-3	TGCAGTGCTATTAGTGCGGATACGCAGTATTTT	CSAISADTQYF